These T cell receptor beta chains were read from a single sample in a study of response to subunit inactivated influenza vaccine. One entry per CDR3 protein, called by TCRdb with MiXCR from the RT-PCR reads. This sample has 170,000 or so distinct CDR3 sequences, with about 10% found just once. The starting material was CD8+ T cells sorted from PBMCs, obtained roughly 24 months after vaccination. All receptors derive from a man between 50 and 70 years old who received an inactivated influenza vaccine. Each CDR3 is given with its conserved first and last residue. The D gene is left open where the match is weak. Size is stated for part of the rows, as once, few or many counts, or as a class when the clone is expanded.

>TRBJ2-7|few|.|TRBV21-1|15
CASSKAEREAYEQYF
TGTGCCAGCAGCAAAGCTGAGCGGGAGGCCTACGAGCAGTACTTC
>TRBJ2-3|.|TRBD2|TRBV9|16
CASSAPLAGGSDTQYF
TGTGCCAGCAGCGCCCCACTAGCGGGAGGATCAGATACGCAGTATTTT
>TRBJ2-5|few|TRBD2|TRBV20-1|14
CSARPREVQETQYF
TGCAGTGCTAGGCCTCGGGAGGTGCAAGAGACCCAGTACTTC
>TRBJ2-1|.|TRBD2|TRBV29-1|14
CSVETSGRGSEQFF
TGCAGCGTGGAAACTAGCGGGAGGGGCTCAGAGCAGTTCTTC
>TRBJ2-3|few|TRBD2|TRBV7-2|13
CASSGTRGDTQYF
TGTGCCAGCAGCGGGACTAGAGGAGATACGCAGTATTTT
>TRBJ2-1|few|TRBD2|TRBV12-3/TRBV12-4|14
CASSSSGGWDEQFF
TGTGCCAGCAGTTCTAGCGGGGGGTGGGATGAGCAGTTCTTC
>TRBJ2-3|.|.|TRBV9|15
CASSVEPGETDTQYF
TGTGCCAGCAGCGTAGAACCAGGGGAGACAGATACGCAGTATTTT
>TRBJ2-3|.|TRBD1|TRBV4-1|17
CASSRITGGTGTDTQYF
TGCGCCAGCAGCCGGATTACAGGGGGGACGGGCACAGATACGCAGTATTTT
>TRBJ1-2|.|.|TRBV29-1|13
CSVSGTARYGYTF
TGCAGCGTAAGCGGGACCGCTCGCTATGGCTACACCTTC
>TRBJ1-1|few|.|TRBV5-1|17
CASSLRLGIGANTEAFF
TGCGCCAGCAGCTTGCGGCTAGGGATAGGTGCGAACACTGAAGCTTTCTTT
>TRBJ2-1|.|.|TRBV7-9|13
CASSLGANNEQFF
TGTGCCAGCAGCTTAGGAGCAAACAATGAGCAGTTCTTC
>TRBJ2-7|few|.|TRBV27|14
CASSPWDSSYEQYF
TGTGCCAGCAGTCCATGGGACTCCTCCTACGAGCAGTACTTC
>TRBJ1-3|.|.|TRBV12-3/TRBV12-4|14
CASRQDPSGNTIYF
TGTGCCAGCAGACAAGACCCCTCTGGAAACACCATATATTTT
>TRBJ1-3|few|TRBD1|TRBV12-3/TRBV12-4|15
CASSLAGGAGNTIYF
TGTGCCAGCAGTTTAGCAGGGGGCGCGGGAAACACCATATATTTT
>TRBJ2-5|.|TRBD2|TRBV29-1|15
CSVDPLREGVETQYF
TGCAGCGTTGACCCGTTGCGGGAGGGCGTAGAGACCCAGTACTTC
>TRBJ1-5|many|.|TRBV12-3/TRBV12-4|13
CASSLTSNQPQHF
TGTGCCAGCAGTTTAACTAGCAATCAGCCCCAGCATTTT
>TRBJ2-7|many|.|TRBV4-3|12
CASSQDSDEQYF
TGCGCCAGCAGCCAAGATAGCGACGAGCAGTACTTC
>TRBJ2-7|.|.|TRBV20-1|13
CSARGWRSYEQYF
TGCAGTGCTAGAGGGTGGCGGAGTTACGAGCAGTACTTC